This T cell receptor beta chain was sequenced for a study of blood T cell repertoires in COVID-19. Looking at the study overall: In each case, the material was cDNA or gDNA derived from T cells, B-cell-depleted T cells, or PBMCs.

This CDR3 contains 14 residues. Unmatched junction bases numbered 3, after V lost 0 bases and J lost 3 bases. CDR1 is SGHRS, CDR2 YFSETQ, per germline. Recovered status in Cohort 3 required two negative PCRs, clearance, or symptom resolution. Method: immunoSEQ multiplex PCR; TCRdb's copy keeps in-frame clones and lacks some. In the table there are roughly 500,000 clones, around nine tenths of which are singletons. The chain carries TRBV5-1 and TRBJ2-7; TRBD1 aligns across 7 bases. This receptor was taken from a woman aged 40-49 years who had recovered from COVID-19. Source material: PBMCs or T cells enriched from blood (not recorded which). CDR3 in amino acids: CASSLEGGVYEQYF. CDR3 DNA sequence: TGCGCCAGCAGCTTGGAAGGGGGCGTCTACGAGCAGTACTTC. Combining the CDR3 with reference TRBV5-1 and TRBJ2-7 gives the whole variable domain KAGVTQTPRYLIKTRGQQVTLSCSPISGHRSVSWYQQTPGQGLQFLFEYFSETQRNKGNFPGRFSGRQFSNSRSEMNVSTLELGDSALYLCASSLEGGVYEQYFGPGTRLTVT.